Shown below are 12 T cell receptor beta chains from a single sample sequenced in a study of beta chain features in type 1 diabetes. General observations from the study: Moderately but significantly shorter TCRB CDR3s were found in Type 1 diabetes patients in all four CD4+ subsets.

Expressed TCRB transcripts got sequenced, as all isolated RNA was reverse transcribed. Sequencing used immunoSEQ multiplex PCR; TCRdb keeps in-frame clones, though not all of them. The repertoire holds over 600,000 clones, with roughly 12% as singletons. For these TCRs, the target antigens are not known. The sequenced sample was naive CD4+ T cells from blood. The receptors were sampled from a man aged 30 to 39 with type 1 diabetes.

This chain connects TRBV5-1 to TRBJ2-5, with a possible D match to TRBD1 (6 bases). The ends were cut back, 5 bases at V and 12 bases at J, with 17 bases in the middle. Germline CDR1 reads SGHRS; CDR2 reads YFSETQ. There are 12 residues in the CDR3. In DNA form, the CDR3 reads TGCGCCAGCAGGAAAACTACGGGACACAAGTACTTC. Its protein is CASRKTTGHKYF.

This clone occurred a few times. V gene TRBV2 combines with J gene TRBJ2-1; no firm D call. The CDR3 has 11 amino acids. Germline lookup yields CDR1 SNHLY and CDR2 FYNNEI. The germline V and J ends were trimmed by 1 base and 8 bases, with 3 bases remaining between them. CDR3 in amino acids: CASSEVHEQFF. The CDR3 coding sequence is TGTGCCAGCAGTGAAGTCCATGAGCAGTTCTTC.

This clone showed up just a few times. This chain uses TRBV5-1 with TRBJ2-3; D call uncertain. The CDR3 is made up of 13 amino acids. CDR1 and CDR2 from the germline V gene are SGHRS and YFSETQ. V was cut by 0 bases and J by 4 bases, with 6 bases left in between. In DNA form, the CDR3 reads TGCGCCAGCAGCTTGGGCCAAGCAGATACGCAGTATTTT. It translates to CASSLGQADTQYF.

This clone was observed a few times. The chain combines TRBV7-6 with TRBJ2-7; 9 positions agree with TRBD2. Germline V gene sequence: CDR1 SGHVS, CDR2 FNYEAQ. The CDR3 is made up of 16 amino acids. V trimming: 5 bases; J trimming: 6 bases; junction bases outside the gene matches: 14. As DNA, the CDR3 is TGTGCCAGCAGCGAACGAATAGCGGGGGCGGATAGCGAGCAGTACTTC. It translates to CASSERIAGADSEQYF.

The chain combines TRBV30 with TRBJ2-3, with a weak D call TRBD2 (5 bases). Germline V gene sequence: CDR1 GTSNPN, CDR2 SVGIG (reference sequence). The CDR3 contains 16 residues. V gave up 0 bases and J gave up 3 bases, with 16 bases separating them. The CDR3 DNA reads as TGTGCCTGGAGTGTACTAGGAAGGGTCCTTACAGATACGCAGTATTTT. The encoded protein is CAWSVLGRVLTDTQYF. The full variable domain, with the rest looked up from reference TRBV30 and TRBJ2-3, is SQTIHQWPATLVQPVGSPLSLECTVEGTSNPNLYWYRQAAGRGLQLLFYSVGIGQISSEVPQNLSASRPQDRQFILSSKKLLLSDSGFYLCAWSVLGRVLTDTQYFGPGTRLTVL.

This clone has just a few counts. The chain combines TRBV7-2 with TRBJ2-1; D ambiguous. Deletions cut 0 bases from V and 4 bases from J, with 10 bases between. Germline assignment: CDR1 SGHTA and CDR2 FQGNSA. The CDR3 contains 15 residues. CDR3 residues: CASSLAAARYNEQFF. The CDR3 coding sequence is TGTGCCAGCAGCTTAGCGGCAGCGAGATACAATGAGCAGTTCTTC.

In this sample, this clone turned up a few times. The chain joins TRBV28 to TRBJ2-1; TRBD1 might be the D (5 bases). The germline V and J ends were trimmed by 8 bases and 4 bases, with 21 bases remaining between them. CDR1 is MDHEN and CDR2 is SYDVKM in the germline V gene. The CDR3 covers 16 residues. The CDR3 DNA sequence: TGTGCCAGCCTGTCGAGAAAAGGAGACAGATACAATGAGCAGTTCTTC. It translates to CASLSRKGDRYNEQFF.

In its sample, this clone was seen a few times. The J gene is TRBJ1-5, the V gene TRBV2; 12 positions agree with TRBD1. This CDR3 contains 15 residues. V trimming: 7 bases; J trimming: 8 bases; junction bases outside the gene matches: 9. Germline values: CDR1 SNHLY, CDR2 FYNNEI. CDR3 nucleotides: TGTGCCAGCACCAGGGACAGGGGGCCCATAGAGCCCCAGCATTTT. This gives the protein CASTRDRGPIEPQHF.

V usage is TRBV7-2 and J usage is TRBJ1-5; D is ambiguous. Trimming left V 3 bases short and J 8 bases short, with 11 bases between. This CDR3 contains 13 residues. CDR1 SGHTA and CDR2 FQGNSA come from the germline V gene. DNA for the CDR3: TGTGCCAGCAGCTTTCGTTCCGGGGAGCCCCAGCATTTT. It translates to CASSFRSGEPQHF.

This clone has only a few counts. The chain employs TRBV5-4 and TRBJ2-5, with TRBD2 identical over 15 bases. The CDR3 consists of 16 residues. Germline CDR1 and CDR2: SGHNT and YYREEE (reference sequence). V dropped 4 bases and J dropped 2; count of bases not matched to a gene: 3. CDR3: CASSTGLAGGQETQYF. CDR3 DNA sequence: TGTGCCAGCAGCACCGGACTAGCGGGGGGGCAAGAGACCCAGTACTTC.

Only a few counts were recorded for this clone. The chain carries TRBV29-1 and TRBJ2-1; 8 bases fit TRBD2. Trimming took 6 bases from V and 0 from J; bases not matched to a gene: 4. In germline, CDR1 is SQVTM, CDR2 ANQGSEA. The CDR3 extends over 14 amino acids. In DNA, the CDR3 is TGCAGCGTAGCCGCGGGGGGCTCCTACAATGAGCAGTTCTTC. Its translation is CSVAAGGSYNEQFF.

This clone appeared a few times. V usage is TRBV2 and J usage is TRBJ1-5, with 9 bases fitting TRBD1. The length of the CDR3 is 15 residues. Germline CDR1 SNHLY, CDR2 FYNNEI. The V segment lost 7 bases and the J segment 7 bases; nucleotides outside the gene matches: 11. CDR3 sequence (DNA): TGTGCCAGCAAATCACCGGGACAGGGAGGACAGCCCCAGCATTTT. Protein: CASKSPGQGGQPQHF.